The 10 T cell receptor beta chains below come from one sample, sequenced in a study of CD8 T cells in Susac syndrome. About 0.45 to 1 ug RNA was reverse transcribed with random hexamers. Via MiXCR, TCRdb re-called the immunoSEQ multiplex PCR reads, giving one row per CDR3 protein. The sample shows 180,000 or so distinct CDR3 sequences, roughly 94% of them seen only once. The sample comprised CD4+ T cells from PBMCs. All receptors come from a human donor with Susac syndrome.

The CDR3 loop is CASSQVPPRIAPETQYF. The DNA of the CDR3 is TGCGCCAGCAGCCAAGTCCCCCCCCGAATAGCGCCAGAGACCCAGTACTTC. This chain joins TRBV4-1 and TRBJ2-5; TRBD2 is a possible D gene (5 bases). V lost 1 base to trimming and J lost 4 bases, with 19 bases between them. The CDR3 totals 17 residues. Germline V gene sequence: CDR1 MGHRA, CDR2 YSYEKL.

The rearrangement uses TRBV7-2 and TRBJ2-7; D is uncertain. V was clipped by 5 bases and J by 4 bases, with 18 bases between them. CDR3 length equals 15 residues. Germline V gene data show CDR1 as SGHTA and CDR2 as FQGNSA. The DNA of the CDR3 is TGTGCCAGCAGCCGTCCTGGCGCAGCGAGTTACGAGCAGTACTTC. This translates into CASSRPGAASYEQYF.

V usage is TRBV21-1 and J usage is TRBJ2-2; TRBD1 was called by the table and not checked on the DNA. TRBV21-1 is annotated as a pseudogene. The CDR3 runs to 15 residues. The CDR3 sequence is CASREGTPGTGELFF. The CDR3 DNA reads as TGTGCCAGCAGGGAAGGCACCCCCGGGACCGGGGAGCTGTTTTTT.

The rearrangement uses TRBV28 and TRBJ2-7; 10 nucleotides align to TRBD2. J was trimmed by 0 bases and V by 5 bases; bases with no gene match: 7. CDR1 and CDR2 from the germline V gene are MDHEN and SYDVKM. This CDR3 has 16 residues. The CDR3 DNA reads as TGTGCCAGCAGTATCATAGCGGGAGGCAACTCCTACGAGCAGTACTTC. Translated, it gives CASSIIAGGNSYEQYF.

The chain employs TRBV4-2 and TRBJ2-7; D possibly uses TRBD1 or TRBD2 (5 bases each). The V end was cut by 2 bases, the J end by 6 bases, with 17 bases between. The CDR3 runs to 15 residues. Per germline, CDR1 LGHNA and CDR2 YNFKEQ. The CDR3 DNA follows: TGTGCCAGCAGCCAACTAGCCGGGGATCAGGGCGAGCAGTACTTC. This gives the protein CASSQLAGDQGEQYF.

The rearrangement links TRBV6-2 or TRBV6-3 to TRBJ1-2; D remains unclear. The V end lost 4 bases, the J end lost 4 bases, and 7 bases lay between the germline ends. Germline V gene lookup returns CDR1 MNHEY and CDR2 SVGEGT. The CDR3 is 12 residues long. The CDR3 spells CASSFQAYGYTF. The CDR3 DNA is TGTGCCAGCAGTTTCCAAGCCTATGGCTACACCTTC.

The V and J genes are TRBV18 and TRBJ1-5; D unresolved. The V gene's germline CDR1 is KGHSH and CDR2 LQKENI. Trimming took 3 bases from V and 3 from J, leaving 12 bases between them. This CDR3 is built from 15 residues. Here the CDR3 reads CASSPGQEDNQPQHF. CDR3 nucleotide sequence: TGTGCCAGCTCACCTGGGCAGGAGGACAATCAGCCCCAGCATTTT.

This chain joins TRBV2 and TRBJ2-5; D might be TRBD2 (7 bases). V lost 8 bases to trimming and J lost 5 bases, with 21 bases between them. CDR1 is SNHLY and CDR2 is FYNNEI in the germline V gene. This CDR3 is built from 15 residues. The CDR3 protein is CASDPQGGARETQYF. The CDR3 DNA is TGTGCCAGCGATCCCCAAGGGGGGGCAAGGGAGACCCAGTACTTC.

The gene calls are TRBV4-2 and TRBJ1-1; D is undetermined. The CDR3 sequence is 14 residues long. Germline CDR1 and CDR2: LGHNA and YNFKEQ. With 2 bases removed from V and 8 bases from J, the gap between germline ends came to 15 bases. CDR3 coding DNA: TGTGCCAGCAGCCAATTTGGGCAAAGCTCCGAAGCTTTCTTT. It encodes CASSQFGQSSEAFF.

This sequence joins TRBV7-2 and TRBJ1-5; unclear D gene. Trimming took off 1 base at V and 1 base at J, with 5 bases between the two ends. The CDR3 spans 14 residues. From germline, CDR1 is SGHTA and CDR2 FQGNSA. CDR3 nucleotides: TGTGCCAGCAGCTTAGACAGAAGCAATCAGCCCCAGCATTTT. Residues: CASSLDRSNQPQHF.